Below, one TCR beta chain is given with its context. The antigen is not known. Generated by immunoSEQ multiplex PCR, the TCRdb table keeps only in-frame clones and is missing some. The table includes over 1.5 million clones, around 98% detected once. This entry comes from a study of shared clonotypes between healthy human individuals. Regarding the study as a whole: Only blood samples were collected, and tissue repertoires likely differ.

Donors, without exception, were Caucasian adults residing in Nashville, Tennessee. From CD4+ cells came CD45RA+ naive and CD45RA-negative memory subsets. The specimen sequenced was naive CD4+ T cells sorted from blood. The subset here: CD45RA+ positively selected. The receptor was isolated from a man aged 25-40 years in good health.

CDR3 bases: TGTGCCAGCAGCCACCGGGACAGTCTGCCAGATACGCAGTATTTT. This gives the protein CASSHRDSLPDTQYF. V is TRBV11-2 and J is TRBJ2-3; 7 nucleotides align to TRBD1. V lost 5 bases and J lost 4; bases outside the gene matches: 9. Germline assignment: CDR1 SGHAT and CDR2 FQNNGV. The CDR3 has 15 amino acids.